Given below is one T cell receptor (beta chain) in context. This record belongs to a study of blood T cell repertoires in COVID-19. Study-wide background: COVID-19 samples collected from the United States, Italy and Spain covered acute and convalescent phases. Nucleic acid was either cDNA or gDNA, and it came from T cells, B-cell-depleted T cells, or PBMCs.

CDR3 length: 14 residues. The germline CDR1 and CDR2 sequences are ENHRY and SYGVKD. The junction had 9 bases not matched to a gene; V was cut back by 8 bases and J by 7 bases. Authors' analysis steps: Estimation of nucleated cell counts relied on the amplification of reference gene primers. Only in-frame clones appear in the TCRdb table, and some are missing; sequencing was by immunoSEQ multiplex PCR. V, J and clone size reflect that table, while D and trimming were determined from the DNA. The data hold some 90,000 clones, with roughly 80% observed a single time. This receptor was taken from a human donor in a cohort sampled during active COVID-19. Material for sequencing was peripheral blood. This chain links TRBV10-3 with TRBJ2-7; TRBD2 matches 12 bases. This CDR3 is CAIGRGLAGWEQYF. The CDR3 DNA follows: TGTGCCATCGGGCGGGGACTAGCGGGTTGGGAGCAGTACTTC.